Shown below are 24 T cell receptor beta chains from a single sample sequenced in a study of blood T cell repertoires in COVID-19. The protocol was immunoSEQ multiplex PCR, while the TCRdb copy is restricted to in-frame clones and leaves out a portion. The repertoire holds 98,000 or so clones, with around four fifths as singletons. Source material: peripheral blood. These receptors were collected from a woman in her 70s with acute or convalescent COVID-19.

The rearrangement joins TRBV28 to TRBJ2-5, with 11 bases matching TRBD2. The CDR3 has 15 residues. The V and J ends lost 4 bases and 3 bases, in that order; junction bases with no gene match: 4. In germline, CDR1 is MDHEN, CDR2 SYDVKM. CDR3 DNA sequence: TGTGCCAGCAGTTCGATAGCGGGAGGGAAAGAGACCCAGTACTTC. It specifies CASSSIAGGKETQYF.

CDR3 loop: CASSFTGRDHTF. CDR3 DNA sequence: TGTGCCAGCAGTTTCACGGGGCGGGACCACACCTTC. V and J are TRBV6-6 and TRBJ1-2, with D perhaps matching TRBD1 (5 bases). The CDR3 sequence is 12 residues long. Between the trimmed V and J ends, which lost 4 bases and 12 bases, there was a span of 15 bases. In germline, CDR1 is MNHNY, CDR2 SVGAGI (reference sequence).

The gene calls are TRBV28 and TRBJ1-1; D is perhaps TRBD1 (6 bases). Germline values: CDR1 MDHEN, CDR2 SYDVKM. The CDR3 consists of 14 residues. Trimming pared 4 bases from V and 0 bases from J, leaving 9 bases between. The DNA of the CDR3 is TGTGCCAGCAGTTCCTACAGGGTGAACACTGAAGCTTTCTTT. Amino acid sequence: CASSSYRVNTEAFF.

This clone came up once. The chain couples TRBV5-4 to TRBJ2-7; 13 bases fit TRBD2. V trimming: 4 bases; J trimming: 3 bases; junction bases outside the gene matches: 4. The CDR3 is made up of 15 amino acids. In germline, CDR1 is SGHNT, CDR2 YYREEE (reference sequence). CDR3 sequence: CASSTSGRAVYEQYF. CDR3 coding DNA: TGTGCCAGCAGCACTAGCGGGAGGGCCGTCTACGAGCAGTACTTC.

The CDR3 region has the DNA TGTGCCAGCAGTTCCTCTTTACTAGAGCAGTACTTC. Translated: CASSSSLLEQYF. The genes are TRBV27 and TRBJ2-7; no clear D gene. The CDR3 loop spans 12 amino acids. Germline-derived CDR1 and CDR2 are MNHEY and SMNVEV (reference sequence). V lost 4 bases to trimming and J lost 7 bases, with 11 bases between them.

The V call is TRBV11-3, the J call TRBJ2-3; a weak D match, TRBD1 (6 bases). CDR1 SGHNT and CDR2 YENEEA come from the germline V gene. CDR3 length equals 16 residues. V was pared by 1 base and J by 1 base, with 12 bases between. As DNA, the CDR3 is TGTGCCAGCAGCTTAGGCCAGGGGCCCGGCACAGATACGCAGTATTTT. It specifies CASSLGQGPGTDTQYF. The complete variable domain, with remaining parts taken from reference TRBV11-3 and TRBJ2-3, reads EAGVVQSPRYKIIEKKQPVAFWCNPISGHNTLYWYLQNLGQGPELLIRYENEEAVDDSQLPKDRFSAERLKGVDSTLKIQPAELGDSAVYLCASSLGQGPGTDTQYFGPGTRLTVL.

This chain links TRBV6-2 or TRBV6-3 with TRBJ1-1, with D hard to call. CDR1 MNHEY and CDR2 SVGEGT come from the germline V gene. The CDR3 length is 14 residues. Trimming took off 3 bases at V and 6 bases at J, with 14 bases between the two ends. The CDR3 coding sequence is TGTGCCAGCAGTTATCAGCCGACATGGGCTGAAGCTTTCTTT. It is translated as CASSYQPTWAEAFF.

The table lists this clone with a few counts. The V call is TRBV3-1 (or the pseudogene TRBV3-2), the J call TRBJ1-6; D is uncertain. Germline V lookup: CDR1 LGHDT, CDR2 YNNKEL (reference sequence). This CDR3 has 13 amino acids. Trimming removed 3 bases from V and 7 bases from J, with 7 bases in between. This CDR3 reads CASSHRENSPLHF. Written as DNA, the CDR3 is TGTGCCAGCAGCCACCGGGAGAATTCACCCCTCCACTTT.

The chain employs TRBV18 and TRBJ1-5; D uncertain. V was shortened by 2 bases and J by 9 bases, with 11 bases between the two germline ends. Germline assignment: CDR1 KGHSH and CDR2 LQKENI. The CDR3 is 13 residues long. DNA of the CDR3: TGTGCCAGCTCACCAGGCCCAACGGGGCCCCAGCATTTT. Translation: CASSPGPTGPQHF. Full variable domain (missing parts from reference TRBV18 and TRBJ1-5): NAGVMQNPRHLVRRRGQEARLRCSPMKGHSHVYWYRQLPEEGLKFMVYLQKENIIDESGMPKERFSAEFPKEGPSILRIQQVVRGDSAAYFCASSPGPTGPQHFGDGTRLSIL.

The chain uses TRBV4-3 and TRBJ1-4, with D maybe TRBD1 (6 bases). V lost 4 bases and J lost 4, with 10 bases in between. There are 14 residues in the CDR3. In germline, CDR1 is LGHNA, CDR2 YSLEER. The CDR3 sequence: CASSPGHFNEKLFF. For the CDR3, the DNA is TGCGCCAGCAGCCCGGGACACTTTAATGAAAAACTGTTTTTT.

The CDR3 is CASSGSGGTGELFF. CDR3 in DNA: TGTGCCAGCAGTGGAAGCGGGGGAACCGGGGAGCTGTTTTTT. This rearrangement joins TRBV2 to TRBJ2-2; TRBD2 matches at 8 bases. The CDR3 length is 14 residues. Unmatched junction bases numbered 3, after V lost 4 bases and J lost 5 bases. Germline V lookup: CDR1 SNHLY, CDR2 FYNNEI.

V and J are TRBV28 and TRBJ1-4; TRBD1 agrees at 7 bases. V lost 5 bases, J lost 0 bases, and 6 bases stayed unmatched. Germline V gene data show CDR1 as MDHEN and CDR2 as SYDVKM. The CDR3 runs to 16 residues. The CDR3, as DNA: TGTGCCAGCAGTCCGACAGGGTCCCCAACTAATGAAAAACTGTTTTTT. Protein product: CASSPTGSPTNEKLFF.

The rearrangement joins TRBV12-1 to TRBJ1-2; TRBD1 reflects the table's D call only, with no check against the DNA. TRBV12-1 represents a pseudogene. The CDR3 extends over 16 amino acids. The CDR3 protein is CASSPGTLPHNYGYTF. As DNA, the CDR3 is TGTGCCAGCAGCCCGGGGACACTACCACATAACTATGGCTACACCTTC.

This rearrangement joins TRBV7-9 to TRBJ1-6, with TRBD1 identical over 9 bases. The CDR3 loop spans 15 amino acids. The trim removed 7 bases at V and 8 bases at J, leaving 9 bases unmatched. The germline V gene encodes CDR1 SEHNR and CDR2 FQNEAQ (reference sequence). This chain's CDR3 is CASKKSQGAHSPLHF. The CDR3 DNA follows: TGTGCCAGCAAAAAGTCACAGGGGGCGCATTCACCCCTCCACTTT.

This clone was observed a single time. The J gene is TRBJ1-2, the V gene TRBV5-8, with a tentative D call TRBD1 (5 bases). This CDR3 contains 14 residues. V was cut by 0 bases and J by 4 bases, with 10 bases left in between. Germline V gene sequence: CDR1 SGHTS, CDR2 YDEGEE. CDR3 in amino acids: CASSLAGGSYGYTF. In DNA form, the CDR3 reads TGTGCCAGCAGCTTGGCCGGGGGGAGCTATGGCTACACCTTC.

The chain recombines TRBV4-3 with TRBJ1-2; D perhaps matches TRBD1 (6 bases). The CDR3 runs 15 residues. The germline gives CDR1 LGHNA, CDR2 YSLEER. Trimming took off 3 bases at V and 0 bases at J, with 11 bases between the two ends. The CDR3 region is CASSHRTASNYGYTF. The CDR3 DNA reads as TGCGCCAGCAGCCATAGGACAGCTTCTAACTATGGCTACACCTTC.

The chain recombines TRBV27 with TRBJ1-3; D is unclear. The germline gives CDR1 MNHEY, CDR2 SMNVEV (reference sequence). The germline V and J ends were trimmed by 6 bases and 1 base, with 10 bases remaining between them. There are 14 residues in the CDR3. This chain's CDR3 is CASSRTNSGNTIYF. DNA for the CDR3: TGTGCCAGCAGCCGGACTAATTCTGGAAACACCATATATTTT.

The chain has TRBV21-1 and TRBJ2-4; the table's D call, TRBD1, was not checked against the DNA. TRBV21-1 is a pseudogene locus. The CDR3 sequence is 11 residues long. In DNA, the CDR3 is TGTGCCAGCAGCACTGCCCCAGTTCAGTACTTC. Encoded protein: CASSTAPVQYF.

The V gene is TRBV18, the J gene TRBJ1-2, with a tentative D call TRBD1 (6 bases). The CDR3 covers 13 residues. In germline, CDR1 is KGHSH, CDR2 LQKENI. V lost 2 bases and J 7 bases, leaving 11 bases between the germline ends. Written as DNA, the CDR3 is TGTGCCAGCTCACCAGACAGGTACTCTGGCTACACCTTC. Translated: CASSPDRYSGYTF.

Only one count was recorded for this clone. The chain employs TRBV7-2 and TRBJ1-5, with D unclear. CDR3 length equals 13 residues. Trimming shortened V by 3 bases and J by 1 base, and 4 bases separated the two germline ends. Germline lookup yields CDR1 SGHTA and CDR2 FQGNSA. For the CDR3, the DNA is TGTGCCAGCAGCTTTAGAAGCAATCAGCCCCAGCATTTT. Its translation: CASSFRSNQPQHF.

The chain couples TRBV6-2 or TRBV6-3 to TRBJ1-6, with 9 positions matching TRBD1. The germline V gene encodes CDR1 MNHEY and CDR2 SVGEGT. Trimming removed 4 bases from V and 9 bases from J; junction bases left unmatched: 7. The CDR3 loop spans 15 amino acids. CDR3: CASSWDGTGSSPLHF. DNA of the CDR3: TGTGCCAGCAGTTGGGACGGGACAGGGAGTTCACCCCTCCACTTT.

This chain uses TRBV11-2 with TRBJ2-1; 10 bases line up with TRBD2. Trimming at V came to 0 bases and at J to 2 bases, leaving 1 base not matched to a gene. CDR1 is SGHAT, CDR2 FQNNGV, per germline. There are 16 residues in the CDR3. CDR3 protein: CASSLDSGRPYNEQFF. The CDR3 DNA reads TGTGCCAGCAGCTTAGATAGCGGGAGGCCCTACAATGAGCAGTTCTTC.

This clone was picked up one time. The chain employs TRBV10-3 and TRBJ2-1; 10 bases match TRBD2. The CDR3 consists of 16 residues. Germline trimming cut 6 bases from V and 8 bases from J; bases unmatched to any gene: 13. Per germline, CDR1 ENHRY and CDR2 SYGVKD. The CDR3 DNA follows: TGTGCCATCAGACCAACTAGCGGGGAGATTCGGCATGAGCAGTTCTTC. Translation gives CAIRPTSGEIRHEQFF.

The rearrangement uses TRBV5-5 and TRBJ2-7; D unresolved. The ends were cut back, 4 bases at V and 1 base at J, with 21 bases in the middle. The CDR3 totals 17 residues. Germline V CDR1 and CDR2: SGHKS, YYEKEE (reference sequence). CDR3 DNA: TGTGCCAGCAGCCCGCAGGTAAAGGCGTTCACATCCTACGAGCAGTACTTC. Amino acids: CASSPQVKAFTSYEQYF.